These T cell receptor beta chains were read from a single sample in a study of blood T cells in healthy people across ages. One entry per CDR3 protein, called by TCRdb with MiXCR from the 5' RACE reads. This table has about 1.7 million distinct CDR3 sequences, about 30% appearing once. Sequenced: blood. These receptors came from a woman aged 25-40 years in good health. Both conserved end residues are trimmed from each CDR3.

TRBV6-2/TRBV6-3,11,ASSGTGKMGYT
TRBV7-2,13,ASSDRGGRGDTQY
TRBV6-5,10,ASTDRVREKY
TRBV12-3/TRBV12-4,13,ASSSTAYGANVLT
TRBV6-1,11,ASIRTVQETQY
TRBV2,12,ASQGLNRQETQY
TRBV12-3/TRBV12-4,13,ASSRDSQAGDTQY
TRBV5-1,17,ASSGPDGISGLGTDTQY
TRBV29-1,11,SVLGEMNTEAF
TRBV7-2,12,ASSVGRKFYEQY
TRBV2,13,ASSERGGGARTQY
TRBV20-1,13,SASISLAGSYERY
TRBV7-2,10,ASSFTGDTQY
TRBV27,15,ASSPRQGEVVSYGYT
TRBV4-1,12,ASSRVEKNTEAF
TRBV10-3,12,AISESSGDPEAF
TRBV29-1,10,SVGLEPETQY
TRBV7-2,13,ASSHTLAGEDIQY
TRBV10-3,12,AISELPEGYGYT
TRBV24-1,13,ATSDFRGSYYGYT
TRBV7-2,12,ASSYPGQYNEQF
TRBV4-1,16,ASSQDGSGGAFPETQY